The 15 T cell receptor beta chains below all came from one sample that was sequenced in a study of CD4 T cells in relation to SARS-CoV-2 and coronaviruses. The protocol was immunoSEQ multiplex PCR, while the TCRdb copy is restricted to in-frame clones and leaves out a portion. Of about 56,000 clones listed, 92% are singletons. Sequenced: naive CD4+ T cells from PBMCs. Documented subset: naive CD4+ T cells isolated by negative enrichment. These receptors all come from an adult with COVID-19.

The rearrangement uses TRBV7-2 and TRBJ1-2, with no clear D. The CDR3 is 14 residues long. V was pared by 1 base and J by 0 bases, with 6 bases between. Germline CDR1 is SGHTA and CDR2 is FQGNSA. CDR3 coding DNA: TGTGCCAGCAGCTTAGATACGACTAACTATGGCTACACCTTC. Protein sequence: CASSLDTTNYGYTF.

The V and J genes are TRBV12-5 and TRBJ2-1, with 7 nucleotides matching TRBD1. The CDR3 contains 16 residues. The junction had 9 bases not matched to a gene; V was cut back by 2 bases and J by 5 bases. The germline gives CDR1 LGHNT, CDR2 FRNRAP. The CDR3 DNA reads TGTGCTAGTGGTTTGAGCTCGACAGGGACGGACAATGAGCAGTTCTTC. This translates into CASGLSSTGTDNEQFF.

This clone came up once. V gene TRBV19 combines with J gene TRBJ1-1, with D possibly being TRBD1 (5 bases). Looked up from germline, CDR1 is LNHDA and CDR2 is SQIVND (reference sequence). The CDR3 totals 14 residues. V lost 7 bases and J lost 11, with 23 bases in between. CDR3 region: CASNPDSTSGGAFF. DNA of the CDR3: TGTGCCAGTAATCCCGACAGCACCTCCGGGGGGGCTTTCTTT.

The chain recombines TRBV5-1 with TRBJ2-3; D not certain. This CDR3 is built from 15 residues. The V end lost 1 base, the J end lost 0 bases, and 9 bases lay between the germline ends. Germline-derived CDR1 and CDR2 are SGHRS and YFSETQ. DNA for the CDR3: TGCGCCAGCAGCTTGATAACGGGTAGCACAGATACGCAGTATTTT. It translates to CASSLITGSTDTQYF.

The J gene is TRBJ1-6, the V gene TRBV7-9, with a possible D match to TRBD1 (5 bases). Per the germline V gene, CDR1 is SEHNR and CDR2 is FQNEAQ (reference sequence). Trimming left V 1 base short and J 8 bases short, with 9 bases between. This CDR3 has 14 amino acids. The CDR3 spells CASSLELRDSPLHF. Here the CDR3 DNA reads TGTGCCAGCAGCTTAGAGCTCAGGGATTCACCCCTCCACTTT.

The chain is built from TRBV19 and TRBJ2-6; D not resolved. Trimming took 3 bases from V and 0 from J, leaving 6 bases between them. Looked up from germline, CDR1 is LNHDA and CDR2 is SQIVND (reference sequence). This CDR3 comprises 15 residues. The CDR3 reads CASSIKDSGANVLTF. CDR3 in DNA: TGTGCCAGTAGTATTAAGGACTCTGGGGCCAACGTCCTGACTTTC.

The rearrangement joins TRBV5-4 to TRBJ2-3, with 9 bases lining up with TRBD1. Per the germline V gene, CDR1 is SGHNT and CDR2 is YYREEE (reference sequence). Trimming cost V 0 bases and J 5 bases; bases outside gene matches: 4. This CDR3 has 15 amino acids. This CDR3 reads CASSLDGTGLDTQYF. The CDR3 DNA reads TGTGCCAGCAGCTTGGATGGGACAGGGTTAGATACGCAGTATTTT.

The chain carries TRBV19 and TRBJ2-5; weak D call: TRBD1 (5 bases). CDR1 and CDR2 from the germline V gene are LNHDA and SQIVND (reference sequence). The CDR3 spans 16 residues. Trimming stripped 2 bases from V and 5 bases from J, with 18 bases between. CDR3 nucleotide sequence: TGTGCCAGTAGTATATCTCGGCAGGGCGAGTCTGAGACCCAGTACTTC. It encodes CASSISRQGESETQYF.

The chain uses TRBV7-9 and TRBJ2-7; 8 bases line up with TRBD2. Unmatched junction bases numbered 10, after V lost 8 bases and J lost 1 base. Germline CDR1 reads SEHNR; CDR2 reads FQNEAQ (reference sequence). This CDR3 has 15 residues. CDR3 loop: CASGPISGTSYEQYF. The CDR3 bases are TGTGCCAGCGGCCCAATTAGCGGGACTTCCTACGAGCAGTACTTC.

This chain links TRBV3-1 (or the pseudogene TRBV3-2) with TRBJ1-1, with TRBD1 matching over 7 bases. CDR1 and CDR2 from the germline V gene are LGHDT and YNNKEL (reference sequence). This CDR3 is built from 14 residues. The J segment lost 4 bases and the V segment lost 1 base, leaving 3 bases of the junction unmatched. For the CDR3, the DNA is TGTGCCAGCAGCCAAGTAACAGGGGCCACTGAAGCTTTCTTT. Its translation is CASSQVTGATEAFF.

This chain connects TRBV7-2 to TRBJ2-7; 7 nucleotides line up with TRBD1. Per the germline V gene, CDR1 is SGHTA and CDR2 is FQGNSA. V was clipped by 3 bases and J by 6 bases; unmatched bases: 5. The CDR3 totals 13 residues. CDR3 sequence (DNA): TGTGCCAGCAGCTTTCAGGGGGAGCTCGAGCAGTACTTC. It yields the protein CASSFQGELEQYF.

The V call is TRBV5-1, the J call TRBJ2-7, with unresolved D. V was cut by 2 bases and J by 0 bases, with 9 bases left in between. CDR3 length equals 14 residues. The V gene's germline CDR1 is SGHRS and CDR2 YFSETQ. The CDR3 region has the DNA TGCGCCAGCAGCTTATCACCGGACTCCTACGAGCAGTACTTC. It encodes CASSLSPDSYEQYF.

CDR3 loop: CGTVNYGYTF. CDR3 in DNA: TGTGGAACAGTAAACTATGGCTACACCTTC. The chain has TRBV28 and TRBJ1-2, with D unclear. Germline loops: CDR1 MDHEN, CDR2 SYDVKM. The CDR3 has 10 amino acids.

V and J are TRBV4-1 and TRBJ1-2, with D hard to call. Trimming removed 1 base at V and 2 bases at J, with 8 bases between. CDR3 length: 14 residues. Germline values: CDR1 MGHRA, CDR2 YSYEKL. The CDR3 coding sequence is TGCGCCAGCAGCCAAGCGGGCCTGAACTATGGCTACACCTTC. This gives the protein CASSQAGLNYGYTF.

The rearrangement joins TRBV18 to TRBJ2-7, with 7 nucleotides matching TRBD1. Germline trimming cut 4 bases from V and 2 bases from J; bases unmatched to any gene: 5. The CDR3 consists of 14 residues. Per germline, CDR1 KGHSH and CDR2 LQKENI. The CDR3 loop is CASSQGQVPYEQYF. The CDR3 DNA sequence: TGTGCCAGCTCACAAGGACAGGTTCCCTACGAGCAGTACTTC.